The entry below describes one TCR beta chain. The entry originates in a study of blood T cell repertoires in COVID-19. Trimming cost V 4 bases and J 2 bases, with 13 bases left between them. Per germline, CDR1 SGHRS and CDR2 YFSETQ. This CDR3 has 14 residues. Libraries were prepared by immunoSEQ multiplex PCR; TCRdb keeps only in-frame clonotypes and omits some of them. The sample lists about 130,000 clones, approximately 70% seen once, with 1.5% to 2% in the top ten. This chain connects TRBV5-1 to TRBJ2-7, with a tentative D call TRBD1 (6 bases). Sequenced input: peripheral blood. The sequence derives from a woman aged 70-85 years with acute or convalescent COVID-19. The CDR3 region is CASSPNRVPYEQYF. The CDR3 DNA sequence: TGCGCCAGCAGCCCAAACAGGGTTCCCTACGAGCAGTACTTC.